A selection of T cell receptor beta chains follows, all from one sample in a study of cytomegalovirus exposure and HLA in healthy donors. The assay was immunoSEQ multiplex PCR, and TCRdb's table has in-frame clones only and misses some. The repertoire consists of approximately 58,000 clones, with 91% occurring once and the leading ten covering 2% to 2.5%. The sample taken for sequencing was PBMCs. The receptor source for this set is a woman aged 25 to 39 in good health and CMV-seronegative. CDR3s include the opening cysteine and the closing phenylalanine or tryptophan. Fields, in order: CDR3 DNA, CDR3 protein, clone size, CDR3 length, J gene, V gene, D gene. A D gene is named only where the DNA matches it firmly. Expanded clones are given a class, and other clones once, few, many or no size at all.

cdr3_nt: TGTGCCAGCTGGGGACAGCTAGATTCCTACGAGCAGTACTTC
cdr3_aa: CASWGQLDSYEQYF
clone_size: -
cdr3_length: 14
j_call: TRBJ2-7
v_call: TRBV28
d_call: TRBD1

cdr3_nt: TGTGCCAGCAGCTTGGACAGGGGAAGGGGCTACGAGCAGTACTTC
cdr3_aa: CASSLDRGRGYEQYF
clone_size: once
cdr3_length: 15
j_call: TRBJ2-7
v_call: TRBV7-9
d_call: TRBD1

cdr3_nt: TGTGCCAGCAGCTGGGGCGGGAGTAGTATCTACGAGCAGTACTTC
cdr3_aa: CASSWGGSSIYEQYF
clone_size: once
cdr3_length: 15
j_call: TRBJ2-7
v_call: TRBV5-4
d_call: TRBD2

cdr3_nt: TGTGCCAGCTCACCGACTGGGACAGGGTCGGACCTTTTCTTT
cdr3_aa: CASSPTGTGSDLFF
clone_size: -
cdr3_length: 14
j_call: TRBJ1-1
v_call: TRBV18
d_call: TRBD1

cdr3_nt: TGTGCCAGTAGTATCCACATGACGGGCTCTGGAAACACCATATATTTT
cdr3_aa: CASSIHMTGSGNTIYF
clone_size: -
cdr3_length: 16
j_call: TRBJ1-3
v_call: TRBV19
d_call: -

cdr3_nt: TGTGCCAGTAGTGTAACAGGGGGCGCGGCTGGTCAGCCCCAGCATTTT
cdr3_aa: CASSVTGGAAGQPQHF
clone_size: few
cdr3_length: 16
j_call: TRBJ1-5
v_call: TRBV19
d_call: TRBD1

cdr3_nt: TGTGCCAGTAGTGCTCTCCCGAGCGGGAATCAGCCCCAGCATTTT
cdr3_aa: CASSALPSGNQPQHF
clone_size: -
cdr3_length: 15
j_call: TRBJ1-5
v_call: TRBV19
d_call: -

cdr3_nt: TGTGCCAGCACCCAGGGACAGGGCTACTACGAGCAGTACTTC
cdr3_aa: CASTQGQGYYEQYF
clone_size: -
cdr3_length: 14
j_call: TRBJ2-7
v_call: TRBV7-2
d_call: TRBD1

cdr3_nt: TGTGCCAGTAGTATAGACGAACAGGGAGCCTACGATGAGCAGTTCTTC
cdr3_aa: CASSIDEQGAYDEQFF
clone_size: -
cdr3_length: 16
j_call: TRBJ2-1
v_call: TRBV19
d_call: -

cdr3_nt: TGTGCCAGCAGCGTAGAGGCAGGGGGCTTAGATACGCAGTATTTT
cdr3_aa: CASSVEAGGLDTQYF
clone_size: -
cdr3_length: 15
j_call: TRBJ2-3
v_call: TRBV5-4
d_call: TRBD1

cdr3_nt: TGCGCCAGCAGCTTATGGAGCGGGAAAGAGACCCAGTACTTC
cdr3_aa: CASSLWSGKETQYF
clone_size: -
cdr3_length: 14
j_call: TRBJ2-5
v_call: TRBV5-1
d_call: TRBD2

cdr3_nt: TGTGCCAGCGGGCCCCGGACAGTCGATGACAATGAGCAGTTCTTC
cdr3_aa: CASGPRTVDDNEQFF
clone_size: -
cdr3_length: 15
j_call: TRBJ2-1
v_call: TRBV25-1
d_call: -

cdr3_nt: TGTGCCAGCAGTGAAGGGAACAGGGGTATGAACACTGAAGCTTTCTTT
cdr3_aa: CASSEGNRGMNTEAFF
clone_size: -
cdr3_length: 16
j_call: TRBJ1-1
v_call: TRBV25-1
d_call: TRBD1

cdr3_nt: TGTGCCAGCAGCACCCACAGGGGGGCGGACTATGGCTACACCTTC
cdr3_aa: CASSTHRGADYGYTF
clone_size: -
cdr3_length: 15
j_call: TRBJ1-2
v_call: TRBV5-5
d_call: TRBD1

cdr3_nt: TGTGCCAGCAGCTTATCAGGGAATGAGCAGTTCTTC
cdr3_aa: CASSLSGNEQFF
clone_size: -
cdr3_length: 12
j_call: TRBJ2-1
v_call: TRBV7-8
d_call: -

cdr3_nt: TGTGCCAGCAGTAACGGACACGGTCCTGGCACAGATACGCAGTATTTT
cdr3_aa: CASSNGHGPGTDTQYF
clone_size: -
cdr3_length: 16
j_call: TRBJ2-3
v_call: TRBV25-1
d_call: -

cdr3_nt: TGTGCCAGCAGCGTAGCGGGACTGACCTACGAGCAGTACTTC
cdr3_aa: CASSVAGLTYEQYF
clone_size: -
cdr3_length: 14
j_call: TRBJ2-7
v_call: TRBV9
d_call: -

cdr3_nt: TGTGCCAGCACCCCAGCGGGAGGCCCACCTAGCACAGATACGCAGTATTTT
cdr3_aa: CASTPAGGPPSTDTQYF
clone_size: -
cdr3_length: 17
j_call: TRBJ2-3
v_call: TRBV2
d_call: TRBD2

cdr3_nt: TGTGCCAGTAGTTCCCAGGGGGACACTGAAGCTTTCTTT
cdr3_aa: CASSSQGDTEAFF
clone_size: -
cdr3_length: 13
j_call: TRBJ1-1
v_call: TRBV19
d_call: TRBD1

cdr3_nt: TGTGCCAGCAGTGGGTACTCAGGGGACTCTGGGGCCAACGTCCTGACTTTC
cdr3_aa: CASSGYSGDSGANVLTF
clone_size: -
cdr3_length: 17
j_call: TRBJ2-6
v_call: TRBV27
d_call: -

cdr3_nt: TGTGCCTGGAGTGGACAGGGCTATGGCTACACCTTC
cdr3_aa: CAWSGQGYGYTF
clone_size: -
cdr3_length: 12
j_call: TRBJ1-2
v_call: TRBV30
d_call: TRBD1

cdr3_nt: TGTGCCAGTAGTATAGCTCAGCGGGAAGAGACCCAGTACTTC
cdr3_aa: CASSIAQREETQYF
clone_size: -
cdr3_length: 14
j_call: TRBJ2-5
v_call: TRBV19
d_call: -

cdr3_nt: TGTGCCTGGAGTAGAGACCTAGCGAGTTACAATGAGCAGTTCTTC
cdr3_aa: CAWSRDLASYNEQFF
clone_size: -
cdr3_length: 15
j_call: TRBJ2-1
v_call: TRBV30
d_call: -

cdr3_nt: TGTGCCAGCAGCTTAGCGTTGACTCTAGAACTAGCGGGAGTAAATGAGCAGTTCTTC
cdr3_aa: CASSLALTLELAGVNEQFF
clone_size: -
cdr3_length: 19
j_call: TRBJ2-1
v_call: TRBV7-9
d_call: TRBD2

cdr3_nt: TGTGCCAGCAGTGACTCAGCGGGGGCGAACACCGGGGAGCTGTTTTTT
cdr3_aa: CASSDSAGANTGELFF
clone_size: -
cdr3_length: 16
j_call: TRBJ2-2
v_call: TRBV6-4
d_call: TRBD2

cdr3_nt: TGCGCCAGCAGCCCCTCGTCAGTTTTAACTAATGAAAAACTGTTTTTT
cdr3_aa: CASSPSSVLTNEKLFF
clone_size: -
cdr3_length: 16
j_call: TRBJ1-4
v_call: TRBV5-1
d_call: -

cdr3_nt: TGTGCCAGTAGTCCAACGAGGACGGGGGAATACGAGCAGTACTTC
cdr3_aa: CASSPTRTGEYEQYF
clone_size: -
cdr3_length: 15
j_call: TRBJ2-7
v_call: TRBV19
d_call: -

cdr3_nt: TGTGCCAGTAGCAATCAGGGGACAGGGGACTCCTACAATGAGCAGTTCTTC
cdr3_aa: CASSNQGTGDSYNEQFF
clone_size: -
cdr3_length: 17
j_call: TRBJ2-1
v_call: TRBV19
d_call: TRBD1

cdr3_nt: TGTGCCAGCAGCCAACAGGGTGGCACTGAAGCTTTCTTT
cdr3_aa: CASSQQGGTEAFF
clone_size: -
cdr3_length: 13
j_call: TRBJ1-1
v_call: TRBV9
d_call: -

cdr3_nt: TGCAGCGTGCCTGACAGCGCTTACACTGAAGCTTTCTTT
cdr3_aa: CSVPDSAYTEAFF
clone_size: -
cdr3_length: 13
j_call: TRBJ1-1
v_call: TRBV29-1
d_call: -

cdr3_nt: TGTGCCAGTAGTATGAGACAGGATGAGGTCTATGGCTACACCTTC
cdr3_aa: CASSMRQDEVYGYTF
clone_size: -
cdr3_length: 15
j_call: TRBJ1-2
v_call: TRBV19
d_call: -

cdr3_nt: TGTGCCAGCAGCCAGGCTCACTATGGCTACACCTTC
cdr3_aa: CASSQAHYGYTF
clone_size: -
cdr3_length: 12
j_call: TRBJ1-2
v_call: TRBV14
d_call: -

cdr3_nt: TGTGCCAGCAGCTTAACAGGGGCCAATGAGCAGTTCTTC
cdr3_aa: CASSLTGANEQFF
clone_size: -
cdr3_length: 13
j_call: TRBJ2-1
v_call: TRBV5-6
d_call: TRBD1

cdr3_nt: TGTGCCAGCAGCTTGTCGGCTAGCGGGCGCCTCAGGGGGGATGAGCAGTTCTTC
cdr3_aa: CASSLSASGRLRGDEQFF
clone_size: -
cdr3_length: 18
j_call: TRBJ2-1
v_call: TRBV5-6
d_call: -

cdr3_nt: TGTGCCAGCAGCTTGTCTATCCCCAACTGGGCGGGAGTGGGTAAAAACATTCAGTACTTC
cdr3_aa: CASSLSIPNWAGVGKNIQYF
clone_size: -
cdr3_length: 20
j_call: TRBJ2-4
v_call: TRBV7-8
d_call: TRBD2

cdr3_nt: TGTGCCAGCAGTGAAGATAGTTGGGAAAAACTGTTTTTT
cdr3_aa: CASSEDSWEKLFF
clone_size: -
cdr3_length: 13
j_call: TRBJ1-4
v_call: TRBV6-1
d_call: -

cdr3_nt: TGTGCCAGTGGGACAGCTGGAAACACCATATATTTT
cdr3_aa: CASGTAGNTIYF
clone_size: -
cdr3_length: 12
j_call: TRBJ1-3
v_call: TRBV27
d_call: TRBD1

cdr3_nt: TGTGCCAGCAGCTACACAGATAAGGCGGGCAATGAGCAGTTCTTC
cdr3_aa: CASSYTDKAGNEQFF
clone_size: -
cdr3_length: 15
j_call: TRBJ2-1
v_call: TRBV2
d_call: -

cdr3_nt: TGTGCCAGCAGCTCACAGGGGGAGCAGACCCAGTACTTC
cdr3_aa: CASSSQGEQTQYF
clone_size: -
cdr3_length: 13
j_call: TRBJ2-5
v_call: TRBV7-2
d_call: TRBD1

cdr3_nt: TGCGCCAGCAGTCTCTTCCCGTGGCCCGGGGAGCTGTTTTTT
cdr3_aa: CASSLFPWPGELFF
clone_size: -
cdr3_length: 14
j_call: TRBJ2-2
v_call: TRBV23-1
d_call: -

cdr3_nt: TGTGCCAGTAGTGTTGACAGGGTTGGCAATCAGCCCCAGCATTTT
cdr3_aa: CASSVDRVGNQPQHF
clone_size: -
cdr3_length: 15
j_call: TRBJ1-5
v_call: TRBV19
d_call: TRBD1

cdr3_nt: TGTGCCAGCAGCATTACAGGACAAGAGACCCAGTACTTC
cdr3_aa: CASSITGQETQYF
clone_size: once
cdr3_length: 13
j_call: TRBJ2-5
v_call: TRBV5-4
d_call: -

cdr3_nt: TGCAGCGTTGATAAAGGGGCCAACGTCCTGACTTTC
cdr3_aa: CSVDKGANVLTF
clone_size: -
cdr3_length: 12
j_call: TRBJ2-6
v_call: TRBV29-1
d_call: -

cdr3_nt: TGCGCCAGCAGCCTACTAGCGGGAGGCCAAGAGACCCAGTACTTC
cdr3_aa: CASSLLAGGQETQYF
clone_size: -
cdr3_length: 15
j_call: TRBJ2-5
v_call: TRBV5-1
d_call: TRBD2

cdr3_nt: TGTGCCTGGAGTGTAGGCGGCGGGCGGCGCAATCAGCCCCAGCATTTT
cdr3_aa: CAWSVGGGRRNQPQHF
clone_size: -
cdr3_length: 16
j_call: TRBJ1-5
v_call: TRBV30
d_call: -

cdr3_nt: TGTGCCAGCAGCTTCGGACAGCAAGAGACCCAGTACTTC
cdr3_aa: CASSFGQQETQYF
clone_size: -
cdr3_length: 13
j_call: TRBJ2-5
v_call: TRBV9
d_call: -

cdr3_nt: TGTGCCAGTAATCTAGGACAGGATGAAAAACTGTTTTTT
cdr3_aa: CASNLGQDEKLFF
clone_size: -
cdr3_length: 13
j_call: TRBJ1-4
v_call: TRBV19
d_call: TRBD1

cdr3_nt: TGTGCCAGCAGCTCGGGACTACCGCCGTGGGAGCAGTACTTC
cdr3_aa: CASSSGLPPWEQYF
clone_size: -
cdr3_length: 14
j_call: TRBJ2-7
v_call: TRBV28
d_call: TRBD2

cdr3_nt: TGTGCCAGTACCGAACGGGACTCTCTATGGGCCTACAATGAGCAGTTCTTC
cdr3_aa: CASTERDSLWAYNEQFF
clone_size: -
cdr3_length: 17
j_call: TRBJ2-1
v_call: TRBV19
d_call: -

cdr3_nt: TGTGCCAGTAGTATGGGGGGTGGGGGACCTCAGGAGCCCCAGCATTTT
cdr3_aa: CASSMGGGGPQEPQHF
clone_size: -
cdr3_length: 16
j_call: TRBJ1-5
v_call: TRBV19
d_call: -

cdr3_nt: TGTGCCAGCAACGAGAATGGGCGGGAAGATACGCAGTATTTT
cdr3_aa: CASNENGREDTQYF
clone_size: -
cdr3_length: 14
j_call: TRBJ2-3
v_call: TRBV7-9
d_call: -

cdr3_nt: TGTGCCAGCAGCTTAGATCGGGGAGGGAGATTCTACGAGCAGTACTTC
cdr3_aa: CASSLDRGGRFYEQYF
clone_size: -
cdr3_length: 16
j_call: TRBJ2-7
v_call: TRBV11-1
d_call: TRBD2